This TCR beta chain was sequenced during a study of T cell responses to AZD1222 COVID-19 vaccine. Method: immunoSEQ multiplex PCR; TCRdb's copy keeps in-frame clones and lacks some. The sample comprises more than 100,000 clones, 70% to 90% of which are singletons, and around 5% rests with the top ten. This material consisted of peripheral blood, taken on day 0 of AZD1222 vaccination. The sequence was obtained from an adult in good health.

The CDR3 is CASSLARQGAGTDTQYF. The CDR3 DNA follows: TGTGCCAGCAGCTTAGCGCGCCAGGGGGCAGGCACAGATACGCAGTATTTT. V is TRBV7-9 and J is TRBJ2-3; TRBD1 matches at 8 bases. V was pared by 0 bases and J by 1 base, with 6 bases of the junction left unmatched. The germline V gene encodes CDR1 SEHNR and CDR2 FQNEAQ (reference sequence). The CDR3 is 17 residues long.